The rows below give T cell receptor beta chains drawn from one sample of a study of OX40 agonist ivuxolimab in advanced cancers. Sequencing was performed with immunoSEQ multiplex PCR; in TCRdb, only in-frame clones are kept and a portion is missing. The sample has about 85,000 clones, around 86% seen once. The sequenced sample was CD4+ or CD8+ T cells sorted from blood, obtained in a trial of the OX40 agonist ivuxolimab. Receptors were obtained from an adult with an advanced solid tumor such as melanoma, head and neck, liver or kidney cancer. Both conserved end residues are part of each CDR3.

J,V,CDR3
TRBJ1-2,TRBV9,CASSVPPYYGYTF
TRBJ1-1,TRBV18,CASSPDLGVGTEAFF
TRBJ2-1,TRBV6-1,CASSAGGEQFF
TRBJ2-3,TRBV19,CASSTGTGGRDTQYF
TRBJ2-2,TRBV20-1,CSATNTGELFF
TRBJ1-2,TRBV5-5,CASSLSATGGEYGYTF
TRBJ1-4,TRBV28,CASRFTFRDRDPEKLFF
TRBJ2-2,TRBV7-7,CASSLGLGGTGELFF
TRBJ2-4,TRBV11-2,CASSFPQGIAKNIQYF
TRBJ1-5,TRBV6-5,CASSPGPTQPQHF
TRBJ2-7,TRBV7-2,CASSTSYEQYF
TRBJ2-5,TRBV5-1,CASSLGRMGWETQYF
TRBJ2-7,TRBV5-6,CASSFSHYEQYF
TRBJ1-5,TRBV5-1,CASSLDGLNQPQHF
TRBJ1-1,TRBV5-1,CASSSGGTTEAFF
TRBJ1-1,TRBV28,CASSLSGREVVGEAFF
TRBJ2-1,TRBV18,CASSPNGGALLNEQFF
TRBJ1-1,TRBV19,CASRLRGFGAFF
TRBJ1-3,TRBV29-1,CSVGLDSGNTIYF
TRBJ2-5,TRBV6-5,CASSYSGAETQYF
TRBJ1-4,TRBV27,CASSFKTGGSNEKLFF
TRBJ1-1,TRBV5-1,CASSPGTGGTTEAFF
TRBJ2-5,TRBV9,CASSAGPGTGSYQETQYF
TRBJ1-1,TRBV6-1,CASSEYRQNTEAFF
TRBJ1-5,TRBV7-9,CASSPGAMSNQPQHF
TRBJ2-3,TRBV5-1,CASSLGTPTTDTQYF
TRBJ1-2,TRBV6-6,CASRNGQGNYGYTF
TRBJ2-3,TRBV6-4,CASSMGGSTDTQYF
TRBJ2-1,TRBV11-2,CASSSTSRYNEQFF
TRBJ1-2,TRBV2,CASSERGPGQPSYGYTF
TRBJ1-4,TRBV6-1,CASRQDNEKLFF
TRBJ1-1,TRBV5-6,CASSLGVENTEAFF